The sequence of this TCR beta chain was determined in a study of regulatory T cells in long-lasting Graves disease. Documented time point: newly diagnosed GD, antithyroid drugs for less than 3 months. PBMC RNA served as the TCR library source. Per the germline V gene, CDR1 is MNHNS and CDR2 is SASEGT. Losses at the gene ends were 5 bases for V and 9 bases for J; bases not matched to a gene: 9. The CDR3 consists of 16 residues. Building the TCR beta libraries relied on iRepertoire HTBI primers, and CDR3 regions underwent Arm-PCR. In TCRdb, the multiplex PCR reads were re-called with MiXCR into one record per CDR3 protein. This table holds around 450,000 distinct CDR3 sequences, 15% found once. This clonotype came up many times. These records were also assigned to another study, of T cells in Graves' hyperthyroidism and ophthalmopathy. That work contributes: These patients, aged 18 to 65, had recently diagnosed hyperthyroidism lasting under 2 months. Carried out on the TCR CDR3, a first-round RT-PCR used the HTBI primer set.

The chain links TRBV6-1 to TRBJ2-1, with TRBD2 matching over 14 bases. The sequence came from a woman in her twenties or thirties with Graves disease. Sequences were derived from peripheral blood mononuclear cells (PBMCs), sampled at new diagnosis, from a patient treated with antithyroid drugs. The CDR3 DNA is TGTGCCAGCAGTAGTCAGACTAGCGGGAGGGCCGGTGAGCAGTTCTTC. It encodes CASSSQTSGRAGEQFF.